This TCR beta chain was retrieved from a study of cytomegalovirus exposure and HLA in healthy donors. This table comes from immunoSEQ multiplex PCR, and its TCRdb copy is limited to in-frame clones, with some not included. The data hold 90,000 to 130,000 clones, with under 97% observed a single time. The donors formed part of the approximately 120-subject validation cohort, distinct from the roughly 630-subject first cohort. The study's findings and limits: Confirmation in vitro established that a few CMV-associated chains were specific for CMV antigens. Most sequenced TCRs were rare (though some public TCRs occurred in many donors).

J lost 6 bases, V lost 5 bases, and 0 bases had no gene match. This CDR3 has 12 residues. Germline values: CDR1 MGHRA, CDR2 YSYEKL. Concerning this clone: Its antigen is undetermined.

This chain joins TRBV4-1 and TRBJ2-2; 7 positions agree with TRBD1. The sequenced material came from PBMCs. This clonotype originated in a woman between 18 and 30 years old in good health and CMV-seronegative. The CDR3 nucleotides are TGCGCCAGCAGCGACAGGGCCGGGGAGCTGTTTTTT. As protein: CASSDRAGELFF.